One sample yielded the 2 T cell receptor beta chains listed below, sequenced in a study of identical twins (dated by TCRdb to the mid-2010s). Libraries were built with 5' RACE. TCRdb lists the instrument as Illumina HiSeq 2000. TCRdb handled the public reads itself, with Q25 trimming in fastp and clone calling in MiXCR, and kept productive beta chains. Rows are unified per CDR3 protein, each entry keeping the most common DNA and genes. This sample holds fewer than 250,000 distinct CDR3 sequences; 6% to 8.5% were observed only once. In total, the top ten clones hold about 5.8% of the sample. This sample also belongs to another study, concerning yellow fever vaccine responses in identical twins.

The source material was CD8+ T cells sorted from blood. Receptor source: a woman aged 18 to 35 in good health.

In its sample, this clonotype was seen many times. This sequence joins TRBV25-1 and TRBJ2-7; no firm D call. This CDR3 has 15 amino acids. Trimming stripped 8 bases from V and 3 bases from J, with 20 bases between. Per the germline V gene, CDR1 is MGHDK and CDR2 is SYGVNS. The CDR3 nucleotides are TGTGCCAGCGCCCCGGAGTACGTTGGGTACTACGAGCAGTACTTC. Translated: CASAPEYVGYYEQYF.

The chain uses TRBV4-1 and TRBJ2-1, with TRBD2 matching 13 bases. Trimming cost V 4 bases and J 7 bases; bases outside gene matches: 4. CDR3 length: 15 amino acids. Germline V gene lookup returns CDR1 MGHRA and CDR2 YSYEKL. The CDR3 DNA reads as TGCGCCAGCAGCCTACTAGCGGGGGGGGCGAATGAGCAGTTCTTC. Translated: CASSLLAGGANEQFF.